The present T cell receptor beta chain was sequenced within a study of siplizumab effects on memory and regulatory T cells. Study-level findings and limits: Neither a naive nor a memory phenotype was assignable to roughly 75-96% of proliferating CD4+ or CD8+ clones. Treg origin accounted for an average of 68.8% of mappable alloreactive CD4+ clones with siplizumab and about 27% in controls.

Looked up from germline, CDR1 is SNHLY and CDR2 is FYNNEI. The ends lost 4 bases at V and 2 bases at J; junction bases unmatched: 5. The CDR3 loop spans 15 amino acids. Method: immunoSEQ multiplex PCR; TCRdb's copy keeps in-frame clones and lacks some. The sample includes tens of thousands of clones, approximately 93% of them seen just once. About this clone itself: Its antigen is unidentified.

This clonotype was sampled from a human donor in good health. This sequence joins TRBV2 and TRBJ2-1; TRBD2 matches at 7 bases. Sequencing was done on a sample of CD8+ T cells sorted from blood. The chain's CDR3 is CASSGLAHTYNEQFF. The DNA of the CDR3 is TGTGCCAGCAGTGGACTAGCACACACCTACAATGAGCAGTTCTTC. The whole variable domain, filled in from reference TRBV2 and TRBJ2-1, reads EPEVTQTPSHQVTQMGQEVILRCVPISNHLYFYWYRQILGQKVEFLVSFYNNEISEKSEIFDDQFSVERPDGSNFTLKIRSTKLEDSAMYFCASSGLAHTYNEQFFGPGTRLTVL.